These T cell receptor beta chains were read from a single sample in a study of shared clonotypes between healthy human individuals. This table comes from immunoSEQ multiplex PCR, and its TCRdb copy is limited to in-frame clones, with some not included. The sample lists about 2 million clones, less than 95% occurring once. Sequencing was carried out using naive CD8+ T cells sorted from blood. These receptors originate from a young man in good health. Both conserved end residues are part of each CDR3.

V,J,CDR3
TRBV4-3,TRBJ1-2,CASSQDRAMINYGYTF
TRBV4-1,TRBJ2-3,CASSLGTSGNTDTQYF
TRBV6-5,TRBJ2-7,CASSYSSPGNSYEQYF
TRBV7-9,TRBJ2-7,CASSLEASGHYEQYF
TRBV19,TRBJ1-1,CASRWGEGNTEAFF
TRBV7-9,TRBJ2-7,CASSLAGTAYEQYF
TRBV7-9,TRBJ2-5,CASSTVSGSYF
TRBV6-5,TRBJ1-2,CASSYSDLFGYTF
TRBV21-1,TRBJ1-4,CASSKVSRRRSSNEKLFF
TRBV6-6,TRBJ1-4,CASSERGATNEKLFF
TRBV6-5,TRBJ1-1,CASSLGPSLNTEAFF
TRBV5-6,TRBJ2-1,CASRYGNEQFF
TRBV10-3,TRBJ1-4,CAISESPGEKLFF
TRBV5-4,TRBJ1-6,CASSPGGYSYNSPLHF
TRBV4-1,TRBJ2-7,CASSQEPSGRYEQYF
TRBV4-1,TRBJ1-3,CASSYTRGGGNTIYF
TRBV5-6,TRBJ1-6,CASSLGNSPLHF
TRBV5-1,TRBJ1-3,CASSLWGSTGQGSGNTIYF
TRBV2,TRBJ2-1,CASMVAGFVGNEQFF
TRBV5-6,TRBJ2-3,CASIDSTGGVDTQYF
TRBV10-2,TRBJ2-5,CASSEDGTAIQETQYF
TRBV4-1,TRBJ2-7,CASSLIRGTGAYEQYF
TRBV5-1,TRBJ2-1,CASSWGGVQDNEQFF
TRBV4-1,TRBJ1-2,CASSQDRQVYGYTF
TRBV7-6,TRBJ2-7,CASSLEAPGTGFYEQYF
TRBV9,TRBJ1-2,CASSVAENYGYTF
TRBV7-2,TRBJ2-5,CASSFRGSSPRETQYF
TRBV7-9,TRBJ1-1,CASSRDPNPEAFF
TRBV11-2,TRBJ2-7,CASSLSPGRNEQYF